This T cell receptor (beta chain) was documented in a study of identical twins. CDR1 is LNHDA, CDR2 SQIVND, per germline (reference sequence). V was clipped by 7 bases and J by 1 base, with 7 bases between them. This CDR3 comprises 12 residues. Template switching created a universal primer site, and the cDNA included unique molecular identifiers. TCRdb recomputed calls from the 5' RACE reads with MiXCR, one row per CDR3 protein. The repertoire holds a few hundred thousand distinct CDR3 sequences, roughly 8.6% seen once, with roughly 6.4% in the top ten. These data were also filed under a second study, of yellow fever vaccine responses in identical twins.

This sequence originates from a woman aged 18-35 years in good health. The V gene is TRBV19, the J gene TRBJ1-1, with D uncertain. The sequenced sample was CD8+ T cells sorted from blood. The CDR3 coding sequence is TGTGCCAGTACCAGAGAGAACACTGAAGCTTTCTTT. Translated, it gives CASTRENTEAFF. The entire variable domain, with the rest obtained from reference TRBV19 and TRBJ1-1, is as follows: DGGITQSPKYLFRKEGQNVTLSCEQNLNHDAMYWYRQDPGQGLRLIYYSQIVNDFQKGDIAEGYSVSREKKESFPLTVTSAQKNPTAFYLCASTRENTEAFFGQGTRLTVV.